This T cell receptor (beta chain) was obtained from a study of cytomegalovirus exposure and HLA in healthy donors. Study summary: Among over 350 genotyped donors, approximately 80% fell in the Caucasian-associated ancestry cluster.

The PCR ran on 60 Vbeta and 13 Jbeta primers. The repertoire was sequenced with immunoSEQ multiplex PCR; TCRdb's copy has only in-frame clones and lacks some. The data show fewer than 140,000 clones, less than 80% seen once. V was pared by 1 base and J by 6 bases, with 6 bases between. This CDR3 comprises 13 residues. Germline loops: CDR1 SGHTA, CDR2 FQGNSA. Input material: PBMCs. This TCR derives from a man aged 60-69 years in good health and CMV-seronegative. The rearrangement links TRBV7-2 to TRBJ2-2; D gene uncertain. The CDR3 DNA sequence: TGTGCCAGCAGCTTAGTAGCCGCCGGGGAGCTGTTTTTT. This sequence encodes CASSLVAAGELFF.